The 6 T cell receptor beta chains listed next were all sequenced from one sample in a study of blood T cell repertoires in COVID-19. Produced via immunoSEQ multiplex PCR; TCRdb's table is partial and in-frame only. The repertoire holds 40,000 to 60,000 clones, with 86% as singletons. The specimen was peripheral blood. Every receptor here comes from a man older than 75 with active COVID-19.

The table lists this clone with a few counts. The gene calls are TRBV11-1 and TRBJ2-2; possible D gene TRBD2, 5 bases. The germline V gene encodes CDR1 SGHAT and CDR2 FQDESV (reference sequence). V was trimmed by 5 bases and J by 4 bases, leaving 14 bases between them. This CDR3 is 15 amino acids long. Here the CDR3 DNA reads TGTGCCAGCAGCCTCAGACGGGAAGCCACCGGGGAGCTGTTTTTT. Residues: CASSLRREATGELFF.

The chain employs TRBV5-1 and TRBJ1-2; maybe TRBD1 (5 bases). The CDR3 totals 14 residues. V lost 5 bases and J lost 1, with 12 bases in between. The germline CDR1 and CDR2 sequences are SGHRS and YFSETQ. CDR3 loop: CASRLDSLNYGYTF. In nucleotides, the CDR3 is TGCGCCAGCAGACTTGACAGCCTTAACTATGGCTACACCTTC.

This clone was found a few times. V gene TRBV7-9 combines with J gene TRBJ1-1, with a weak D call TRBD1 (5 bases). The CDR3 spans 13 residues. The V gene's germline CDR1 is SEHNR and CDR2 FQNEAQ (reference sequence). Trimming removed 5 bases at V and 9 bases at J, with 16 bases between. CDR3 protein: CASSPSGQGQAFF. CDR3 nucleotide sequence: TGTGCCAGCAGCCCCTCGGGTCAGGGCCAAGCTTTCTTT.

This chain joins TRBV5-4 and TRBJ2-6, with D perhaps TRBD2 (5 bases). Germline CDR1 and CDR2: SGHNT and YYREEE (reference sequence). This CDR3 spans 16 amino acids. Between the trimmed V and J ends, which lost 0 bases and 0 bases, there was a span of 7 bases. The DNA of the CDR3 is TGTGCCAGCAGCTTGGCCGGAGGCTCTGGGGCCAACGTCCTGACTTTC. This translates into CASSLAGGSGANVLTF.

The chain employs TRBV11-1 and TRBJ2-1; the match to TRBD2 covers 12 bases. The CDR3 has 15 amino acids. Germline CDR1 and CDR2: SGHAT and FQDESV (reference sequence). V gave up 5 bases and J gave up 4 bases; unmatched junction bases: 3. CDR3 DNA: TGTGCCAGCAGCCCTGGACTAGCGGGATACAATGAGCAGTTCTTC. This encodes CASSPGLAGYNEQFF.

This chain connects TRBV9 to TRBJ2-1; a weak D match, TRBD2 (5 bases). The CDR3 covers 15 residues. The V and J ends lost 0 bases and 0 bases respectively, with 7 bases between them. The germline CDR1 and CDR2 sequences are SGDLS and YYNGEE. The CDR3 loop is CASSVELVSYNEQFF. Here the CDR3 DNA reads TGTGCCAGCAGCGTAGAACTAGTCTCCTACAATGAGCAGTTCTTC. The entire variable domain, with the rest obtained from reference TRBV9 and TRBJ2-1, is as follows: DSGVTQTPKHLITATGQRVTLRCSPRSGDLSVYWYQQSLDQGLQFLIQYYNGEERAKGNILERFSAQQFPDLHSELNLSSLELGDSALYFCASSVELVSYNEQFFGPGTRLTVL.